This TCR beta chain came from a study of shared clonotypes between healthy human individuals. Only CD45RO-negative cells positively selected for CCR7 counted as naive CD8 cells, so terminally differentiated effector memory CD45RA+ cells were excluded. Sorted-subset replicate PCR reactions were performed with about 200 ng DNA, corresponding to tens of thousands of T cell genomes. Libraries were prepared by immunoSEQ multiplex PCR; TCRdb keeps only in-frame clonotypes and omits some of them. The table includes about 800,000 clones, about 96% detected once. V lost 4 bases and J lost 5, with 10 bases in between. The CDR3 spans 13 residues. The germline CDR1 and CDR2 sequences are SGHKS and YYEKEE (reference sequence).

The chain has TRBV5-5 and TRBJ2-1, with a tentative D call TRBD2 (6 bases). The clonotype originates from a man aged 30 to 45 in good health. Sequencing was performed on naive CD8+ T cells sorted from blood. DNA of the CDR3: TGTGCCAGCAGCCCGGGACTCGACAATGAGCAGTTCTTC. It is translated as CASSPGLDNEQFF. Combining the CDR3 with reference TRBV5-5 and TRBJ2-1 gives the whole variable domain DAGVTQSPTHLIKTRGQQVTLRCSPISGHKSVSWYQQVLGQGPQFIFQYYEKEERGRGNFPDRFSARQFPNYSSELNVNALLLGDSALYLCASSPGLDNEQFFGPGTRLTVL.